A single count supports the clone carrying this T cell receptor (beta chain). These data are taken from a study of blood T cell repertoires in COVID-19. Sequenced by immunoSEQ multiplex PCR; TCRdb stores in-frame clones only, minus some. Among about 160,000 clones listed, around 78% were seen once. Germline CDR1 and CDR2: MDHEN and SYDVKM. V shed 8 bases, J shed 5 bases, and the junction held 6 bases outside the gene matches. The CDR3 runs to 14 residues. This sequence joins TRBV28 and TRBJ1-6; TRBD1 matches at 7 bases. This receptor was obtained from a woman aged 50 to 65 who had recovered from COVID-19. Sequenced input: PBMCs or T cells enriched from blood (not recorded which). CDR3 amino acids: CASVGDSDNSPLHF. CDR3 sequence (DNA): TGTGCCAGCGTGGGGGACAGTGATAATTCACCCCTCCACTTT.